Following are 3 T cell receptor beta chains from one sample sequenced in a study of chemoradiotherapy in HPV16-positive cancers. TCRdb's copy holds only in-frame clones and misses some; the assay was immunoSEQ multiplex PCR. The data hold approximately 6,000 clones, with roughly four fifths observed a single time. This material was acquired from a patient who underwent chemoradiotherapy. The source is a human donor with HPV-associated anogenital cancer.

This clone was counted only a few times. V and J are TRBV9 and TRBJ1-6, with a weak D call TRBD1 (6 bases). This CDR3 is built from 14 residues. Looked up from germline, CDR1 is SGDLS and CDR2 is YYNGEE. V was clipped by 4 bases and J by 4 bases, with 9 bases between them. The CDR3: CASSLGQYNSPLHF. DNA for the CDR3: TGTGCCAGCAGCCTCGGACAGTATAATTCACCCCTCCACTTT.

V usage is TRBV5-6 and J usage is TRBJ2-1; D might be TRBD1 (5 bases). This CDR3 spans 13 amino acids. The germline CDR1 and CDR2 sequences are SGHDT and YYEEEE. V lost 4 bases and J 5 bases, leaving 10 bases between the germline ends. Here the CDR3 reads CASSPDINNEQFF. The DNA of the CDR3 is TGTGCCAGCAGCCCGGACATCAACAATGAGCAGTTCTTC.

This sequence joins TRBV28 and TRBJ1-4; D call uncertain. The germline CDR1 and CDR2 sequences are MDHEN and SYDVKM. With 5 bases removed from V and 8 bases from J, the gap between germline ends came to 15 bases. The CDR3 runs to 14 residues. In nucleotides, the CDR3 is TGTGCCAGCAGTCTGAGCTCCCTTATGGAAAAACTGTTTTTT. This codes for CASSLSSLMEKLFF.